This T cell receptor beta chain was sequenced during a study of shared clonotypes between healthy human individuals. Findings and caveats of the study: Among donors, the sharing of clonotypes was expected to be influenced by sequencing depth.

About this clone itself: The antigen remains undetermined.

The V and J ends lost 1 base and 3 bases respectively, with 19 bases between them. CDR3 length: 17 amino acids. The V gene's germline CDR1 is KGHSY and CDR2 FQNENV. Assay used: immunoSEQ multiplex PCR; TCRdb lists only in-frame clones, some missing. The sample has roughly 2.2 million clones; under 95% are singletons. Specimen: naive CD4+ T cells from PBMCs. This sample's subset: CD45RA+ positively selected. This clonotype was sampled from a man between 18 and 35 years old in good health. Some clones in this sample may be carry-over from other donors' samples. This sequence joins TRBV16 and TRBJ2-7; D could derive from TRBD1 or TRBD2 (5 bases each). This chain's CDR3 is CASSQFSGTDADYEQYF. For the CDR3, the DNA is TGTGCCAGCAGCCAATTTTCGGGGACGGATGCTGACTACGAGCAGTACTTC.